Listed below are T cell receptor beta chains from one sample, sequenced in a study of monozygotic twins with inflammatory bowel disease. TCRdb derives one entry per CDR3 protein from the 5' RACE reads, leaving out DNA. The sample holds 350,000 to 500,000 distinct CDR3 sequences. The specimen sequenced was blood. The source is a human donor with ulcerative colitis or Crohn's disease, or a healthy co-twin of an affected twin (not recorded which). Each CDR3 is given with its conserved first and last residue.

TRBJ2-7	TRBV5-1	CASSREEHEQYF
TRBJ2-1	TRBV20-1	CSAIPSGGPPIYNEQFF
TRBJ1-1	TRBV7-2	CASSLVEGRAEAFF
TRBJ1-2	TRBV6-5	CASSSQGHREPFDYGYTF
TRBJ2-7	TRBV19	CASSMDGGTEQYF
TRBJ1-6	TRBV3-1	CASSQENSPLHF
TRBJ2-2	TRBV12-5	CASGLARGPGGTGELFF
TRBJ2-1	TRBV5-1	CASSLSGTNEQFF
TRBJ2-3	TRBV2	CASCGTNTDTQYF
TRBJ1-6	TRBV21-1	CASSKVRDRSPLHF
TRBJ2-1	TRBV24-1	CATSDGSRHEQFF
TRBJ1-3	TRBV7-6	CASSLAGASAGNTIYF
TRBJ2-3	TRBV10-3	CAISETRGLEGTDTQYF
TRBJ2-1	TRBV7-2	CASSLSTSMWNEQFF
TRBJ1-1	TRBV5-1	CASSLSGPSEAFF
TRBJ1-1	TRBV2	CASEGQGPKAFF
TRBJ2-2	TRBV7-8	CASSPAGTSGGRGELFF
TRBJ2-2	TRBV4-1	CASSQTETTGELFF
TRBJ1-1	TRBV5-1	CATKRDNMNTEAFF
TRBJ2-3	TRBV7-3	CASSSGLAGMTDTQYF
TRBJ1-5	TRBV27	CASSFSQRNVGVDQPQHF
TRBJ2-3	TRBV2	CASAPRANTQYF
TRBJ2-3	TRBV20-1	CSARRFTDTQYF
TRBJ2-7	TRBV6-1	CASSSRSSGSFEQYF
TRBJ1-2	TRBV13	CASSLRDRDNGYTF
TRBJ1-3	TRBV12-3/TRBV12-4	CASSSREAFYAVSGNTIYF
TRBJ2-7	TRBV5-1	CASSWTERRSSYEQYF
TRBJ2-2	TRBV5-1	CASSLVGAPNTGELFF
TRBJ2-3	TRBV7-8	CASSLADTDTQYF
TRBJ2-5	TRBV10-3	CAISEMASQETQYF
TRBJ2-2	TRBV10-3	CAISESSADTGELFF
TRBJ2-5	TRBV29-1	CSVVGGEETQYF
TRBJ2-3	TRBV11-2	CASSQGLTDTQYF
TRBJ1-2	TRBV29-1	CSVETGSYGYTF
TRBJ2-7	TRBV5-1	CASSLARETGISYEQYF
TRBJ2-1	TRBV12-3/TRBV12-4	CASSQTSGDIEQFF
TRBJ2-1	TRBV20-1	CSASSSSSYNEQFF
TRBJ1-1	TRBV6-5	CASSYDYAARWGTEAFF
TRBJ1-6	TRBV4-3	CASSQERSYNSPLHF
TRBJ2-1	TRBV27	CASSPTEAGGIWDEQFF
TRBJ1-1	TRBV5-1	CASRPQGQMNTEAFF
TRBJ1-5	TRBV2	CASNAQGALGNQPQHF
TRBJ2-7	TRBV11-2	CASSLDQTRPYEQYF
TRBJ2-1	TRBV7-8	CASSFGLGASNEQFF
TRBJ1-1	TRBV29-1	CSVESGRGPMNTEAFF
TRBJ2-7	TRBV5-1	CASSPGALVYEQYF